This TCR beta chain was sequenced during a study of T-cell reconstitution after alpha-beta-depleted transplantation in children. Unique molecular identifiers tagged the TCRbeta library. A single record per CDR3 protein comes from TCRdb applying MiXCR to the PCR reads. Of a few hundred thousand distinct CDR3 sequences listed, about a tenth were seen once; the top ten hold approximately 2.3%. Germline CDR1 and CDR2: SGHRS and YFSETQ. Trimming took 4 bases from V and 10 from J, leaving 14 bases between them. The CDR3 runs to 13 residues. In its sample, this clonotype was seen many times. The sequencing used PBMCs from the stem cell graft donor, collected from the stem cell graft. The chain recombines TRBV5-1 with TRBJ1-4; D is perhaps TRBD1 (5 bases). This receptor was obtained from a human donor who donated a stem cell graft to a child with acute lymphoblastic leukemia. The CDR3 DNA reads TGCGCCAGCAGCGAAGGGGAGTACGGAAAACTGTTTTTT. Protein: CASSEGEYGKLFF. The whole variable domain, filled in from reference TRBV5-1 and TRBJ1-4, reads KAGVTQTPRYLIKTRGQQVTLSCSPISGHRSVSWYQQTPGQGLQFLFEYFSETQRNKGNFPGRFSGRQFSNSRSEMNVSTLELGDSALYLCASSEGEYGKLFFGSGTQLSVL.